The 29 T cell receptor beta chains listed next were all sequenced from one sample in a study of blood T cell repertoires in COVID-19. The repertoire was sequenced with immunoSEQ multiplex PCR; TCRdb's copy has only in-frame clones and lacks some. Of approximately 300,000 clones detected, 87% appear once; the ten largest clones hold 1%. The sequenced sample was peripheral blood. These receptors were obtained from a man aged 50 or older with active or convalescent COVID-19.

This chain links TRBV18 with TRBJ2-5, with 10 bases matching TRBD1. Trimming removed 1 base from V and 3 bases from J; junction bases left unmatched: 14. The CDR3 runs 19 residues. Germline assignment: CDR1 KGHSH and CDR2 LQKENI. The CDR3: CASSPLRDRGFGEKETQYF. CDR3 coding DNA: TGTGCCAGCTCACCACTCCGGGACAGGGGATTTGGGGAGAAAGAGACCCAGTACTTC. Filled out from reference TRBV18 and TRBJ2-5, the complete variable domain reads NAGVMQNPRHLVRRRGQEARLRCSPMKGHSHVYWYRQLPEEGLKFMVYLQKENIIDESGMPKERFSAEFPKEGPSILRIQQVVRGDSAAYFCASSPLRDRGFGEKETQYFGPGTRLLVL.

This chain connects TRBV19 to TRBJ1-5; no reliable D call. The CDR3 is 14 residues long. Trimming left V 5 bases short and J 1 base short, with 9 bases between. In germline, CDR1 is LNHDA, CDR2 SQIVND (reference sequence). The CDR3 coding sequence is TGTGCCAGTAGTCCCAGAATAAGCAATCAGCCCCAGCATTTT. Translation: CASSPRISNQPQHF.

The V gene is TRBV24-1, the J gene TRBJ2-7, with TRBD1 matching over 10 bases. V shed 5 bases and J 2 bases; nucleotides not matched to a gene: 5. The CDR3 totals 15 residues. The germline gives CDR1 KGHDR, CDR2 SFDVKD. CDR3 in DNA: TGTGCCACCAGTGCCGGACAGGGGGGGGCCTACGAGCAGTACTTC. Translated, it gives CATSAGQGGAYEQYF.

This clone showed up just a few times. V is TRBV27 and J is TRBJ2-1, with unresolved D. The CDR3 runs 19 residues. V lost 1 base and J lost 0, with 19 bases in between. Germline loops: CDR1 MNHEY, CDR2 SMNVEV (reference sequence). The CDR3 loop reads CASSLYGDIATSSYNEQFF. Here the CDR3 DNA reads TGTGCCAGCAGTTTATACGGAGATATCGCAACGAGCTCCTACAATGAGCAGTTCTTC.

The rearrangement joins TRBV19 to TRBJ1-6, with 7 bases that match TRBD1. In germline, CDR1 is LNHDA, CDR2 SQIVND (reference sequence). V was clipped by 5 bases and J by 2 bases; unmatched bases: 3. The CDR3 extends over 15 amino acids. The CDR3 region is CASSFQGAYNSPLHF. For the CDR3, the DNA is TGTGCCAGTAGTTTTCAGGGGGCCTATAATTCACCCCTCCACTTT.

This clone has only a few counts. J is TRBJ2-5 and V is TRBV15; 8 bases agree with TRBD1. CDR3 size: 14 residues. The V gene end was trimmed by 4 bases and the J gene end by 5 bases; junction bases not matched to a gene: 6. CDR1 and CDR2 (germline): LNHNV, YYDKDF (reference sequence). DNA for the CDR3: TGTGCCACCAGCATCACAGGGGGTTCGGAGACCCAGTACTTC. Translating gives CATSITGGSETQYF.

The chain carries TRBV19 and TRBJ1-6, with TRBD1 identical over 8 bases. CDR1 and CDR2 (germline): LNHDA, SQIVND (reference sequence). V shed 1 base, J shed 9 bases, and the junction held 8 bases outside the gene matches. This CDR3 has 16 amino acids. CDR3 loop: CASSIGRDRPVSPLHF. The DNA of the CDR3 is TGTGCCAGTAGTATAGGGCGGGACAGGCCTGTTTCACCCCTCCACTTT.

In its sample, this clone was seen once. J is TRBJ2-1 and V is TRBV27, with TRBD1 matching 12 bases. J gave up 6 bases and V 4 bases, and 4 bases lay outside the gene matches. CDR1 and CDR2 from the germline V gene are MNHEY and SMNVEV (reference sequence). The length of the CDR3 is 15 residues. CDR3 region: CASSSPGQGANEQFF. CDR3 DNA sequence: TGTGCCAGCAGTTCGCCGGGACAGGGGGCCAATGAGCAGTTCTTC.

V gene TRBV6-6 combines with J gene TRBJ2-5; 7 positions match TRBD2. Germline trimming cut 3 bases from V and 1 base from J; bases unmatched to any gene: 5. This CDR3 is built from 15 residues. The germline V gene encodes CDR1 MNHNY and CDR2 SVGAGI (reference sequence). The CDR3 nucleotides are TGTGCCAGCAGTTATCGTCCTAGCGGCCAAGAGACCCAGTACTTC. It specifies CASSYRPSGQETQYF.

This clone came up once. This chain links TRBV30 with TRBJ1-2, with TRBD1 matching over 11 bases. Germline CDR1 GTSNPN, CDR2 SVGIG (reference sequence). J lost 5 bases, V lost 2 bases, and 4 bases had no gene match. The CDR3 loop spans 14 amino acids. CDR3 sequence: CAWSRGQGAYGYTF. CDR3 nucleotides: TGTGCCTGGAGTCGAGGACAGGGGGCTTATGGCTACACCTTC.

V and J are TRBV19 and TRBJ1-1, with TRBD1 as a possible D gene (5 bases). The CDR3 is 15 amino acids. Trimming took off 1 base at V and 4 bases at J, with 13 bases between the two ends. CDR1 and CDR2 (germline): LNHDA, SQIVND (reference sequence). DNA for the CDR3: TGTGCCAGTAGTATAGTCCCAGGCCAGGGCACTGAAGCTTTCTTT. It is translated as CASSIVPGQGTEAFF. Looking up the rest from reference TRBV19 and TRBJ1-1 gives the full variable domain: DGGITQSPKYLFRKEGQNVTLSCEQNLNHDAMYWYRQDPGQGLRLIYYSQIVNDFQKGDIAEGYSVSREKKESFPLTVTSAQKNPTAFYLCASSIVPGQGTEAFFGQGTRLTVV.

The chain combines TRBV29-1 with TRBJ2-1; D not resolved. This CDR3 contains 11 residues. The V end was cut by 5 bases, the J end by 6 bases, with 8 bases between. Germline loops: CDR1 SQVTM, CDR2 ANQGSEA. The CDR3 sequence is CSVSRSNEQFF. The DNA for the CDR3 is TGCAGCGTTTCCCGGAGCAATGAGCAGTTCTTC.

V and J are TRBV28 and TRBJ1-4; 9 nucleotides agree with TRBD1. Losses at the gene ends were 5 bases for V and 3 bases for J; bases not matched to a gene: 10. Germline V lookup: CDR1 MDHEN, CDR2 SYDVKM. The CDR3 sequence is 17 residues long. The CDR3, as DNA: TGTGCCAGCAGTCCCCAAGGACAGGGGCATCCTAATGAAAAACTGTTTTTT. It encodes CASSPQGQGHPNEKLFF.

The J gene is TRBJ2-7, the V gene TRBV7-2; TRBD1 aligns across 11 bases. CDR3 length: 16 residues. V lost 5 bases, J lost 3 bases, and 9 bases stayed unmatched. Germline-derived CDR1 and CDR2 are SGHTA and FQGNSA. CDR3 nucleotides: TGTGCCAGCAGCCTACTACCGGGACAGGGGGGCTACGAGCAGTACTTC. This sequence encodes CASSLLPGQGGYEQYF.

The chain has TRBV7-2 and TRBJ2-3, with TRBD2 identical over 12 bases. Germline V gene sequence: CDR1 SGHTA, CDR2 FQGNSA. CDR3 size: 16 residues. V trimming: 5 bases; J trimming: 4 bases; junction bases outside the gene matches: 7. The CDR3: CASSPVLAGGSDTQYF. For the CDR3, the DNA is TGTGCCAGCAGCCCAGTACTAGCGGGGGGCTCAGATACGCAGTATTTT.

The V call is TRBV19, the J call TRBJ2-2, with 11 bases that match TRBD1. This CDR3 comprises 14 residues. Germline V gene sequence: CDR1 LNHDA, CDR2 SQIVND (reference sequence). J lost 4 bases, V lost 5 bases, and 0 bases had no gene match. The DNA for the CDR3 is TGTGCCAGTAGTGGGACAGGGGGCACCGGGGAGCTGTTTTTT. Translation gives CASSGTGGTGELFF.

The gene calls are TRBV18 and TRBJ2-7, with 11 bases identical to TRBD2. Germline CDR1 reads KGHSH; CDR2 reads LQKENI. V lost 9 bases and J lost 4; bases outside the gene matches: 5. The CDR3 loop spans 13 amino acids. CDR3 in amino acids: CASIGTSGYEQYF. DNA for the CDR3: TGTGCCAGTATAGGGACTAGCGGTTACGAGCAGTACTTC.

This clone was observed a handful of times. V is TRBV21-1 and J is TRBJ2-7; the D call of TRBD1 is as the table states it, not checked on the DNA. TRBV21-1 is described as a pseudogene. There are 17 residues in the CDR3. CDR3 DNA: TGTGCCAGCACCCACATTCTACTGACAGGACCCCCCTACGAGCAGTACTTC. It encodes CASTHILLTGPPYEQYF.

The J gene is TRBJ2-6, the V gene TRBV27; possibly TRBD2 for D (5 bases). From germline, CDR1 is MNHEY and CDR2 SMNVEV (reference sequence). V lost 0 bases and J 2 bases, leaving 8 bases between the germline ends. The CDR3 extends over 16 amino acids. The CDR3 DNA follows: TGTGCCAGCAGTTTATCGGCCGGGGCTGGGGCCAACGTCCTGACTTTC. This gives the protein CASSLSAGAGANVLTF. Full variable domain (rest looked up from reference TRBV27 and TRBJ2-6): EAQVTQNPRYLITVTGKKLTVTCSQNMNHEYMSWYRQDPGLGLRQIYYSMNVEVTDKGDVPEGYKVSRKEKRNFPLILESPSPNQTSLYFCASSLSAGAGANVLTFGAGSRLTVL.

As regards this clone: The junction and the germline gene differ at one end; a read error may be behind it. V gene TRBV6-6 combines with J gene TRBJ1-3; TRBD1 aligns across 9 bases. The CDR3 has 12 amino acids. CDR1 is MNHNY, CDR2 SVGAGI, per germline (reference sequence). In nucleotides, the CDR3 is TGTGCCAGCAGTACAAGCGGCGGGACAGGGTGTTTT. Amino acids: CASSTSGGTGCF.

This rearrangement joins TRBV27 to TRBJ1-1; maybe TRBD1 (5 bases). The V gene's germline CDR1 is MNHEY and CDR2 SMNVEV (reference sequence). Trimming cost V 5 bases and J 1 base, with 11 bases left between them. This CDR3 has 14 residues. The CDR3 protein is CASSPGTANTEAFF. The CDR3 DNA reads TGTGCCAGCAGTCCAGGGACTGCGAACACTGAAGCTTTCTTT.

V and J are TRBV3-1 (or the pseudogene TRBV3-2) and TRBJ1-2, with a possible D match to TRBD1 (6 bases). CDR1 and CDR2 from the germline V gene are LGHDT and YNNKEL (reference sequence). Trimming took 1 base from V and 8 from J, leaving 14 bases between them. The CDR3 spans 14 residues. As DNA, the CDR3 is TGTGCCAGCAGCCAAGGATCAGGGGAGTACGGCTACACCTTC. It translates to CASSQGSGEYGYTF.

As for this clone: The same CDR3 is also encoded by other DNA sequences in this sample. This chain joins TRBV5-1 and TRBJ2-7; 9 bases match TRBD2. The trim removed 1 base at V and 5 bases at J, leaving 7 bases unmatched. The CDR3 sequence is 15 residues long. CDR1 and CDR2 from the germline V gene are SGHRS and YFSETQ. The CDR3 DNA reads as TGCGCCAGCAGCTTGTTGCTAGCGGGATCTCACGAGCAGTACTTC. This codes for CASSLLLAGSHEQYF. The full variable domain, its missing parts supplied by reference TRBV5-1 and TRBJ2-7, is KAGVTQTPRYLIKTRGQQVTLSCSPISGHRSVSWYQQTPGQGLQFLFEYFSETQRNKGNFPGRFSGRQFSNSRSEMNVSTLELGDSALYLCASSLLLAGSHEQYFGPGTRLTVT.

The rearrangement uses TRBV18 and TRBJ2-1; D ambiguous. Germline CDR1 is KGHSH and CDR2 is LQKENI. Deletions cut 6 bases from V and 10 bases from J, with 16 bases between. This CDR3 spans 13 amino acids. CDR3 amino acids: CASSSVNEEEQFF. In DNA, the CDR3 is TGTGCCAGCTCCTCGGTTAACGAAGAGGAGCAGTTCTTC.

V usage is TRBV21-1 and J usage is TRBJ2-2; the table gives TRBD1 as D, unverified against the DNA. TRBV21-1 is a documented pseudogene. The CDR3 is 22 residues long. The CDR3 reads CASSKMDGGRDRRVPNTGELFF. The CDR3 DNA reads as TGTGCCAGCAGCAAAATGGACGGGGGCAGGGACAGGAGAGTTCCGAACACCGGGGAGCTGTTTTTT.

V gene TRBV7-2 combines with J gene TRBJ1-1; TRBD1 might be the D (5 bases). V was shortened by 4 bases and J by 5 bases, with 14 bases between the two germline ends. Germline CDR1 and CDR2: SGHTA and FQGNSA. The CDR3 loop spans 14 amino acids. CDR3 nucleotides: TGTGCCAGCAGCTCGGACTGGGGGGTAACTGAAGCTTTCTTT. This codes for CASSSDWGVTEAFF. Supplemented by reference TRBV7-2 and TRBJ1-1, the full variable domain reads GAGVSQSPSNKVTEKGKDVELRCDPISGHTALYWYRQSLGQGLEFLIYFQGNSAPDKSGLPSDRFSAERTGGSVSTLTIQRTQQEDSAVYLCASSSDWGVTEAFFGQGTRLTVV.

The CDR3 here is CASSQDSDTQYF. The CDR3 DNA follows: TGCGCCAGCAGCCAAGACTCAGATACGCAGTATTTT. The chain couples TRBV4-1 to TRBJ2-3; no firm D call. V was cut by 0 bases and J by 4 bases, with 2 bases left in between. The CDR3 totals 12 residues. CDR1 and CDR2 from the germline V gene are MGHRA and YSYEKL.

The V gene is TRBV6-6, the J gene TRBJ1-1; the D is unclear. CDR1 and CDR2 (germline): MNHNY, SVGAGI (reference sequence). The V end was cut by 2 bases, the J end by 2 bases, with 9 bases between. CDR3 size: 14 residues. Here the CDR3 DNA reads TGTGCCAGCAGTTACATGGAGGGAAACACTGAAGCTTTCTTT. Protein: CASSYMEGNTEAFF.

This sequence joins TRBV19 and TRBJ2-7; D unresolved. Germline values: CDR1 LNHDA, CDR2 SQIVND (reference sequence). CDR3 length: 13 amino acids. Trimming took off 0 bases at V and 7 bases at J, with 10 bases between the two ends. CDR3 in amino acids: CASSIDGIGEQYF. The DNA of the CDR3 is TGTGCCAGTAGTATAGACGGCATCGGGGAGCAGTACTTC.